This TCR beta chain was sequenced in a study of CD8 T cells in ankylosing spondylitis. Notes on the study in general: There was a TCR beta motif, made of several highly homologous variants, that appeared characteristic of ankylosing spondylitis blood. Matched synovial fluid from ankylosing spondylitis patients was reported to be enriched for disease-linked clones. Clones linked to disease, bearing a CD8+ phenotype, were relatively rare in peripheral blood.

TCRdb redid the calling of the 5' RACE reads with MiXCR, one entry per CDR3 protein. The table records around 890,000 distinct CDR3 sequences, approximately 12% of them present only once. This clonotype was recorded many times. Its antigen remains unknown. The junction departs from the called germline gene at one end, perhaps through a read error. Sequencing was carried out using blood, either unsorted or a sorted T cell fraction (not recorded which). This clonotype originated in a male donor with ankylosing spondylitis.

The CDR3 is CASSLGGTDTQYF. CDR3 bases: TGTGCCAGCAGTTTGGGGGGAACAGATACGCAGTATTTT. V gene TRBV5-1 combines with J gene TRBJ2-3; D may be TRBD2 (6 bases). Germline loops: CDR1 SGHRS, CDR2 YFSETQ. The length of the CDR3 is 13 residues.